Following are 10 T cell receptor beta chains from one sample sequenced in a study of CD8 T cells in ankylosing spondylitis. No antigens are known for them. Broader study findings: Blood from ankylosing spondylitis patients appeared to carry a characteristic roughly 8-variant TCR beta motif.

MiXCR, applied by TCRdb to the 5' RACE reads, yields one record per CDR3 protein. The repertoire holds about 500,000 distinct CDR3 sequences, with approximately 11% as singletons. Sample: blood, either unsorted or a sorted T cell fraction (not recorded which). The receptors originated from a male donor with ankylosing spondylitis.

V is TRBV4-1 and J is TRBJ1-2; 8 bases agree with TRBD1. There are 13 residues in the CDR3. Germline V gene sequence: CDR1 MGHRA, CDR2 YSYEKL. Trimming took 0 bases from V and 8 from J; bases not matched to a gene: 2. CDR3 coding DNA: TGCGCCAGCAGCCAAGACAGGGGGCTCGGCTACACCTTC. Encoded protein: CASSQDRGLGYTF.

This chain joins TRBV25-1 and TRBJ1-2; perhaps TRBD1 as D (5 bases). Germline V gene lookup returns CDR1 MGHDK and CDR2 SYGVNS. The CDR3 consists of 14 residues. V lost 1 base and J lost 5, with 11 bases in between. CDR3 amino acids: CASSEWGVSYGYTF. Here the CDR3 DNA reads TGTGCCAGCAGTGAATGGGGGGTTTCATATGGCTACACCTTC.

This chain uses TRBV11-2 with TRBJ2-7; 7 bases fit TRBD2. This CDR3 has 14 amino acids. The V and J ends lost 4 bases and 4 bases, in that order; junction bases with no gene match: 7. The germline gives CDR1 SGHAT, CDR2 FQNNGV. For the CDR3, the DNA is TGTGCCAGCAGCTGGACTAGGGGACCTTACGAGCAGTACGTC. Amino acid sequence: CASSWTRGPYEQYV.

This chain uses TRBV20-1 with TRBJ2-3; D is ambiguous. Trimming pared 6 bases from V and 2 bases from J, leaving 18 bases between. This CDR3 spans 15 amino acids. In germline, CDR1 is DFQATT, CDR2 SNEGSKA (reference sequence). CDR3 region: CSATEHHTDTDTQYF. The CDR3 bases are TGCAGTGCCACCGAACATCACACAGACACAGATACGCAGTATTTT.

J is TRBJ2-2 and V is TRBV12-3 or TRBV12-4; 8 bases match TRBD1. The junction had 8 bases not matched to a gene; V was cut back by 6 bases and J by 5 bases. The CDR3 is 15 residues long. The CDR3 DNA sequence: TGTGCCAGCAGCCGGGCGACAGGGGTTACCGGGGAGCTGTTTTTT. It codes for CASSRATGVTGELFF.

CDR3 sequence reads: CASSQDPNHEQYF. The CDR3, as DNA: TGTGCCAGCTCACAGGACCCCAACCACGAGCAGTACTTC. The V gene is TRBV18, the J gene TRBJ2-7; D is undetermined. Trimming removed 4 bases at V and 5 bases at J, with 12 bases between. The CDR3 runs to 13 residues. The germline V gene encodes CDR1 KGHSH and CDR2 LQKENI.

This clonotype has only a few counts. The rearrangement links TRBV7-9 to TRBJ2-2, with 7 bases lining up with TRBD2. Germline loops: CDR1 SEHNR, CDR2 FQNEAQ (reference sequence). V dropped 1 base and J dropped 6; count of bases not matched to a gene: 5. The CDR3 is made up of 15 amino acids. The chain's CDR3 is CASSLGGRVPGELFF. CDR3 sequence (DNA): TGTGCCAGCAGCTTAGGCGGGAGAGTGCCCGGGGAGCTGTTTTTT.

This clonotype was seen repeatedly, ten times or more. The chain has TRBV12-3 or TRBV12-4 and TRBJ2-3, with 8 bases identical to TRBD1. V shed 6 bases and J 3 bases; nucleotides not matched to a gene: 5. The CDR3 sequence is 14 residues long. This CDR3 reads CASRPTGVTDTQYF. DNA for the CDR3: TGTGCCAGCAGACCGACAGGGGTGACAGATACGCAGTATTTT.

The chain employs TRBV5-1 and TRBJ2-1, with 8 bases matching TRBD1. The germline V gene has CDR1 SGHRS and CDR2 YFSETQ. The CDR3 contains 15 residues. V shed 4 bases and J 4 bases; nucleotides not matched to a gene: 7. CDR3 DNA sequence: TGCGCCAGCAGCGAGACAGGGGTCGGATACAATGAGCAGTTCTTC. Translating gives CASSETGVGYNEQFF. Full variable domain (rest looked up from reference TRBV5-1 and TRBJ2-1): KAGVTQTPRYLIKTRGQQVTLSCSPISGHRSVSWYQQTPGQGLQFLFEYFSETQRNKGNFPGRFSGRQFSNSRSEMNVSTLELGDSALYLCASSETGVGYNEQFFGPGTRLTVL.

This clonotype was detected a few times. The chain recombines TRBV6-5 with TRBJ2-3; TRBD2 aligns across 8 bases. This CDR3 has 16 amino acids. Trimming at V came to 6 bases and at J to 3 bases, leaving 11 bases not matched to a gene. CDR1 is MNHEY, CDR2 SVGAGI, per germline. The DNA for the CDR3 is TGTGCCAGCAGAGGGGCCTCGGGAGGGCCGACAGATACGCAGTATTTT. It codes for CASRGASGGPTDTQYF.